Reported below is one T cell receptor beta chain. Its antigen is unidentified. One end of the junction is discordant with germline, which a read error may explain. CDR3 length equals 15 residues. Germline V lookup: CDR1 SGHVS, CDR2 FQNEAQ. This record comes from a study of CD8+CD57+ T cells in acquired aplastic anemia. Whole-study context: Average DNA yield from sorted CD4+ and CD8+ cells was approximately 3 ug. Whole-study results and caveats: Comparison of patients with controls identified nearly 30 shared CD8+ CDR3 sequences. Simpson's diversity of CD8+ cells was not significantly different in patients compared with controls.

Patients sequenced had flow cytometry evidence of CD8+CD57+ cell expansion. Among the patients, all had severe acquired aplastic anemia. CDR3 and TCR beta VDJ profiling relied on genomic DNA as the template. TCRdb passed the reads through MiXCR, listing each CDR3 protein once. The table lists some 150,000 distinct CDR3 sequences, around 75% of them singletons. This rearrangement joins TRBV7-8 to TRBJ2-7; D remains ambiguous. The clonotype comes from a human donor with aplastic anemia. Material for sequencing was sorted CD4+, CD8+, or CD8+CD57+ T cells (not recorded which) from PBMCs. The CDR3 bases are TGTGCCAGCAACTTAGGTTTGGGTTCCTCCTACGAGCAGTACTTC. It is translated as CASNLGLGSSYEQYF.